This T cell receptor beta chain was recorded in a study of cytotoxic CD8 clonotypes in ibrutinib-treated CLL. The repertoire was sequenced with immunoSEQ multiplex PCR; TCRdb's copy has only in-frame clones and lacks some. The repertoire consists of about 22,000 clones, with around 75% occurring once and the leading ten covering less than 7.5%. Germline V gene data show CDR1 as LNHDA and CDR2 as SQIVND (reference sequence). Trimming removed 6 bases at V and 0 bases at J, with 17 bases between. The CDR3 totals 16 residues. This TCR came from a human donor with chronic lymphocytic leukemia. V usage is TRBV19 and J usage is TRBJ1-2, with D perhaps matching TRBD1 (5 bases). The specimen comprised PBMCs, sampled before ibrutinib treatment. The CDR3 loop reads CASRRQGFPPNYGYTF. CDR3 nucleotides: TGTGCCAGTAGACGGCAGGGTTTTCCTCCTAACTATGGCTACACCTTC.